At least ten counts were recorded for the clone carrying this T cell receptor (beta chain). Its target is unknown. The data stem from a study of naive and memory T cell subsets. Four PCR rounds used nested alpha and beta constant region primers plus the SP2 primer. TCRdb recomputed calls from the 5' RACE reads with MiXCR, one row per CDR3 protein. The sample consists of 55,000 to 65,000 distinct CDR3 sequences, roughly 8.1% of them appearing once. Germline V gives CDR1 SGHVS, CDR2 FNYEAQ. Trimming took off 0 bases at V and 1 base at J, with 12 bases between the two ends. The CDR3 runs 16 residues. A UMI-containing oligonucleotide was joined by 3' ligation to the TCR cDNA template. General observations from the study: The RNA method is potentially sensitive to activation and differentiation changes.

The V and J genes are TRBV7-6 and TRBJ2-5, with D perhaps TRBD2 (6 bases). The receptor was derived from a female donor in good health. The CDR3 DNA follows: TGTGCCAGCAGCTTAGCGTTCGGGACTTCCCAAGAGACCCAGTACTTC. Translated: CASSLAFGTSQETQYF.